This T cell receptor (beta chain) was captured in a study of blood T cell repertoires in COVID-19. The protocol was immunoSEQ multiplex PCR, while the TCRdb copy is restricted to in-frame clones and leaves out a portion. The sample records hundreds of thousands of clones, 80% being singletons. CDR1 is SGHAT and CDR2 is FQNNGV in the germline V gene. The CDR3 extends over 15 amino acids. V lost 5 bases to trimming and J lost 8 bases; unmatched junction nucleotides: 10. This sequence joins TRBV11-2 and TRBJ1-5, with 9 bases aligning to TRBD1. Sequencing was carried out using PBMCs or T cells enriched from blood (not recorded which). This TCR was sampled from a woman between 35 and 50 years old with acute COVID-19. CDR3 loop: CASSPNTGGSEPQHF. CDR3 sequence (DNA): TGTGCCAGCAGCCCAAATACAGGGGGCAGTGAGCCCCAGCATTTT.